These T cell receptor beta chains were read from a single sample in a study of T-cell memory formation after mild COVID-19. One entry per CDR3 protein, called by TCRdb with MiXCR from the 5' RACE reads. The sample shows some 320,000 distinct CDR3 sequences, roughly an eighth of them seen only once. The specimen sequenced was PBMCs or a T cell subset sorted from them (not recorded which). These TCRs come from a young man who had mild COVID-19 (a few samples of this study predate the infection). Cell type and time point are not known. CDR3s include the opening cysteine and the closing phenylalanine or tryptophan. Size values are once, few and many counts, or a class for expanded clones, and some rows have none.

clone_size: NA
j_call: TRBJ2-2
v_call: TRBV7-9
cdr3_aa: CVSPDRVNTGELFF

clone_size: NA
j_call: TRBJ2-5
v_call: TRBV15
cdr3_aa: CATSNEGENKETQYF

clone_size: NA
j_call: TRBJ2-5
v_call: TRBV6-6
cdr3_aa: CASSYAGDPRGQETQYF

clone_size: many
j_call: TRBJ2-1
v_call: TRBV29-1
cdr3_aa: CSVEATSGGANEQFF

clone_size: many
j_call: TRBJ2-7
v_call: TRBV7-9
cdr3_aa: CASSSILGDEQYF

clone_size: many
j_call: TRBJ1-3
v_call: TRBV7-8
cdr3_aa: CASSPYRDSSGNTIYF

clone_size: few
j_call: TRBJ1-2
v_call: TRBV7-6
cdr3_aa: CASSGTASGYGYTF

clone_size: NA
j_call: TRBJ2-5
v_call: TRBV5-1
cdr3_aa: CASNPGLQEETQYF

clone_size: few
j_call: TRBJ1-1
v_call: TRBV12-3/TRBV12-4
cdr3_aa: CASSLKMNTEAFF

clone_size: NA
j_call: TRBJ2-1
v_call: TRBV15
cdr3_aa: CATNPLAGGSNEQFF

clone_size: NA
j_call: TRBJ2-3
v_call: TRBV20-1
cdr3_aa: CSARGTSGGDTDTQYF

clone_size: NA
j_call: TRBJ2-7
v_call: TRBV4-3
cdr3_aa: CASSQIWLASYEQYF

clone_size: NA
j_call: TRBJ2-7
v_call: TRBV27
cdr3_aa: CASSWTGGGSYEQYF

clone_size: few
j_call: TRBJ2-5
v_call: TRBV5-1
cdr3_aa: CASSPLGPGETQYF

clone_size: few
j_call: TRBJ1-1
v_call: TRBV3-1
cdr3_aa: CASSQSRTLNTEAFF

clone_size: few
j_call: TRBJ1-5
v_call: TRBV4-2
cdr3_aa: CASSQVWGVGQPQHF

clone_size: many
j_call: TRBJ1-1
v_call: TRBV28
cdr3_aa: CASSRFPGDWTEAFF

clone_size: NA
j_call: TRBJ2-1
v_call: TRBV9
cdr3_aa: CASSVTSGGNEQFF

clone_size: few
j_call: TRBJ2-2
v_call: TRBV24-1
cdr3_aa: CATSGPPGGRTGELFF

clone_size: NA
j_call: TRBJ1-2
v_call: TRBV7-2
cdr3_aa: CASSFPGTKANYGYTF

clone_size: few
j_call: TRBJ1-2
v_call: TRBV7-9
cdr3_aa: CASSLGMDSYGYTF

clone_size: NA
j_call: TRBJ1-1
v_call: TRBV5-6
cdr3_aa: CASTPDGGVTEAFF

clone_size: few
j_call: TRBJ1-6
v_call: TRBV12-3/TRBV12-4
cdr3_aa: CASSPRQGRLHF

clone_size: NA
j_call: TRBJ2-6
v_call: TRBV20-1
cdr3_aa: CSARVVSGANVLTF

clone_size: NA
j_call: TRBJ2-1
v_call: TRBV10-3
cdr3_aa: CAISRTGGAYNEQFF

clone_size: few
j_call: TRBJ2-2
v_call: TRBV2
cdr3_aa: CASRVRSNTGELFF

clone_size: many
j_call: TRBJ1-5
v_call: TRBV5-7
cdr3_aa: CASNIGVNQPQHF

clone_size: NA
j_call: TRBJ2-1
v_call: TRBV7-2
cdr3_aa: CASSLMFLNEQFF

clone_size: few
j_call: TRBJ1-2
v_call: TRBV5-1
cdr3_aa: CASTEGAGTGGSGYGYTF

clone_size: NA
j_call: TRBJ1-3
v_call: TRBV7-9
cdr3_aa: CASSLWESGNTIYF

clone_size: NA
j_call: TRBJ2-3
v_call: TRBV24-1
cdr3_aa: CATSESGQGGLHTQYF

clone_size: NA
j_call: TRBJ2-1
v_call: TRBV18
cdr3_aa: CASSPKGGGNEQFF

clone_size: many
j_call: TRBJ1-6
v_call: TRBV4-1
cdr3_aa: CASSQEPSGYSPLHF

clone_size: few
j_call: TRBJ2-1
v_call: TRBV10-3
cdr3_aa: CAIRGAGVGYNEQFF

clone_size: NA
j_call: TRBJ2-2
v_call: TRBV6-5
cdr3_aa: CASSQDIRNTGELFF

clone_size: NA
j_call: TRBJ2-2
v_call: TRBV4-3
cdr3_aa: CASSQGGRGITGELFF

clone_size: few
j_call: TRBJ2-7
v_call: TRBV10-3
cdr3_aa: CAISELGTAYEQYF

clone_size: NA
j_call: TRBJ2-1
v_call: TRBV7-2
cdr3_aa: CASSFLGGVGNEQFF

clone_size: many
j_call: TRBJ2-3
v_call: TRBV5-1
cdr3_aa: CASSLGQTTDTQYF

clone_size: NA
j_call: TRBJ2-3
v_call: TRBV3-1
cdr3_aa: CASSQDGWSGGDTDTQYF

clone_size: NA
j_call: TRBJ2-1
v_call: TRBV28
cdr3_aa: CASRTKAGQGAYNEQFF

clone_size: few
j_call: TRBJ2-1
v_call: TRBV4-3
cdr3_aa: CASSQELGTVEQFF

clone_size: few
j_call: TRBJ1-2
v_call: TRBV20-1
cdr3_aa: CSAAAGTASGYTF

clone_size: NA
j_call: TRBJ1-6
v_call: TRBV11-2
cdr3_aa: CASSLGASGSPLHF